This T cell receptor beta chain was sequenced in a study of monozygotic twins with cystic fibrosis. Study findings and constraints: In 13 of 16 pairs, V gene usage was closest to the co-twin's.

A few counts support this clone. Its antigen is not identified. Germline V lookup: CDR1 SGHRS, CDR2 YFSETQ. Deletions cut 1 base from V and 1 base from J, with 8 bases between. CDR3 size: 14 residues. The table came from immunoSEQ multiplex PCR; TCRdb's copy has only in-frame clones and leaves some out. This table holds 30,000 to 35,000 clones, more than 55% found once. The source material was blood. V gene TRBV5-1 combines with J gene TRBJ1-2; a possible D gene is TRBD1 (5 bases). This TCR came from a girl aged 10 to 17 with cystic fibrosis. In DNA form, the CDR3 reads TGCGCCAGCAGCTTGACAGGAGGTAACTATGGCTACACCTTC. Protein sequence: CASSLTGGNYGYTF.